Below, 10 T cell receptor beta chains from the same sample are listed, as sequenced in a study of blood T cell repertoires in COVID-19. Repertoires were generated with immunoSEQ multiplex PCR, while TCRdb's copy carries only in-frame clones and drops some. The sample yields some 160,000 clones, around 79% seen once. The sequenced sample consisted of PBMCs or T cells enriched from blood (not recorded which). Every receptor here comes from a woman in her 70s in a cohort exposed to, infected with or recovered from COVID-19 (not recorded which).

The CDR3 reads CASSPSGTSAGVGYNEQFF. In DNA form, the CDR3 reads TGTGCCAGCAGTCCCTCCGGGACTAGCGCCGGAGTAGGGTACAATGAGCAGTTCTTC. The chain recombines TRBV6-2 or TRBV6-3 with TRBJ2-1, with 10 bases lining up with TRBD2. The germline gives CDR1 MNHEY, CDR2 SVGEGT. V was clipped by 5 bases and J by 4 bases; unmatched bases: 17. This CDR3 region has 19 residues.

The chain is built from TRBV7-6 and TRBJ2-3, with D unresolved. This CDR3 has 13 residues. Germline lookup yields CDR1 SGHVS and CDR2 FNYEAQ. The V gene lost 4 bases and the J gene lost 7 bases, with 12 bases spanning the gap. The CDR3 DNA sequence: TGTGCCAGCAGCTCTTATTCTCAGAATACGCAGTATTTT. This translates into CASSSYSQNTQYF.

The chain combines TRBV19 with TRBJ1-1; 8 nucleotides align to TRBD1. V shed 5 bases, J shed 10 bases, and the junction held 6 bases outside the gene matches. Germline assignment: CDR1 LNHDA and CDR2 SQIVND (reference sequence). The CDR3 runs 12 residues. The CDR3 DNA is TGTGCCAGTAGTGACCCCGACAGGGGAGCTTTCTTT. Its protein product is CASSDPDRGAFF.

This clone showed up just a few times. The chain employs TRBV6-2 or TRBV6-3 and TRBJ1-6; D is undetermined. V gave up 6 bases and J gave up 5 bases, with 11 bases separating them. The length of the CDR3 is 14 residues. Germline CDR1 reads MNHEY; CDR2 reads SVGEGT. The CDR3 sequence is CASSGRTNNSPLHF. The CDR3 DNA reads TGTGCCAGCAGCGGACGGACTAATAATTCACCCCTCCACTTT.

The chain joins TRBV20-1 to TRBJ2-7; 7 bases are shared with TRBD2. Germline assignment: CDR1 DFQATT and CDR2 SNEGSKA (reference sequence). There are 13 residues in the CDR3. V lost 3 bases and J lost 10; bases outside the gene matches: 12. CDR3 DNA: TGCAGTGCTAGTTCTGGTCTAGCGGTGCCACAGTACTTC. This translates into CSASSGLAVPQYF.

Concerning this clone itself: The junction differs from germline at one of its ends, possibly a read error. J is TRBJ1-4 and V is TRBV3-1 (or the pseudogene TRBV3-2); no reliable D call. The CDR3 loop spans 15 amino acids. Looked up from germline, CDR1 is LGHDT and CDR2 is YNNKEL (reference sequence). Here the CDR3 reads CASSQAGDPKEKLFF. The CDR3 DNA reads TGTGCCAGCAGCCAAGCCGGGGATCCTAAGGAAAAACTGTTTTTT.

Remarks on this clone: It is unclear where the CDR3 begins or ends on the DNA, so no DNA is shown, and the CDR3 is as TCRdb lists it. The chain has TRBV1 and TRBJ2-7; the DNA was not used to check the table's D call, TRBD2. TRBV1 is a listed pseudogene. The CDR3 sequence runs 24 residues, both termini included. The CDR3 sequence is CTSSQGRIWASGSPSRLIIYEQYF.

The chain joins TRBV7-9 to TRBJ1-6; 8 nucleotides agree with TRBD1. The CDR3 loop spans 15 amino acids. The junction had 4 bases not matched to a gene; V was cut back by 4 bases and J by 5 bases. Germline V gene sequence: CDR1 SEHNR, CDR2 FQNEAQ (reference sequence). The CDR3 DNA sequence: TGTGCCAGCAGCTCCGGACAGGGTAATAATTCACCCCTCCACTTT. Amino acid sequence: CASSSGQGNNSPLHF. Using reference TRBV7-9 and TRBJ1-6 for the parts outside the CDR3, the full variable domain is DTGVSQNPRHKITKRGQNVTFRCDPISEHNRLYWYRQTLGQGPEFLTYFQNEAQLEKSRLLSDRFSAERPKGSFSTLEIQRTEQGDSAMYLCASSSGQGNNSPLHFGNGTRLTVT.

This CDR3 reads CASRPRYNSPLHF. CDR3 in DNA: TGTGCCAGCAGACCTCGGTATAATTCACCCCTCCACTTT. The chain recombines TRBV27 with TRBJ1-6; D is uncertain. V was clipped by 6 bases and J by 4 bases, with 7 bases between them. The CDR3 is made up of 13 amino acids. Germline V gives CDR1 MNHEY, CDR2 SMNVEV (reference sequence).

This clone was recorded once. J is TRBJ1-5 and V is TRBV19; 7 bases are shared with TRBD1. Germline-derived CDR1 and CDR2 are LNHDA and SQIVND (reference sequence). The CDR3 runs 15 residues. V gave up 5 bases and J gave up 7 bases; unmatched junction bases: 11. CDR3 nucleotides: TGTGCCAGTAGTCGGATCACAGGGGATGGGCAGCCCCAGCATTTT. It yields the protein CASSRITGDGQPQHF.